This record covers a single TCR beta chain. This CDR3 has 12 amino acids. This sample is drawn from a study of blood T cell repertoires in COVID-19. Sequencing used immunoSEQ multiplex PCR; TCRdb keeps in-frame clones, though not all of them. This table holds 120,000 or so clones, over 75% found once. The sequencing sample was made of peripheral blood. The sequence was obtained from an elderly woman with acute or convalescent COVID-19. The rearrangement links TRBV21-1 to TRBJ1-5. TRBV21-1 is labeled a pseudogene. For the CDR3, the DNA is TGTGCCAGCACCCGCGTCCCCCAGCCCCAGCATTTT. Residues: CASTRVPQPQHF.